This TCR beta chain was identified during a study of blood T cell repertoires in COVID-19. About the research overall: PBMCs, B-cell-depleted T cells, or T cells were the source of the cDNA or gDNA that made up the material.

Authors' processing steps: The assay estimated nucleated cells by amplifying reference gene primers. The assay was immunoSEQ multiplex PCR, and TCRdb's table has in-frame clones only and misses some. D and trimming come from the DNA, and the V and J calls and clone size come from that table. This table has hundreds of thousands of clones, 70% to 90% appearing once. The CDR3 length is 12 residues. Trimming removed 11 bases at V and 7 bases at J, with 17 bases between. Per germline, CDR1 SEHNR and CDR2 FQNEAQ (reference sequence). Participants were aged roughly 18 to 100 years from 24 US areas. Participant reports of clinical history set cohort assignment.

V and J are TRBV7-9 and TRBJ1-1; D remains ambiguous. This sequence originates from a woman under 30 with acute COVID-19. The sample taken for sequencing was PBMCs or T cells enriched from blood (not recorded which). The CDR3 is CAVGSTQNEAFF. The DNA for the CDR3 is TGTGCCGTCGGGAGTACCCAGAATGAAGCTTTCTTT.